Listed here are 29 T cell receptor beta chains from one sample, sequenced in a study of blood T cell repertoires in COVID-19. Assay: immunoSEQ multiplex PCR; the TCRdb copy retains only in-frame clones and omits some. The table lists over 55,000 clones, roughly 84% of them singletons, with around 10% in the top ten. Sequences were obtained from peripheral blood. Receptors originate from a man of 80 years or more with COVID-19, enrolled during active disease.

The chain links TRBV5-1 to TRBJ2-1; TRBD1 matches 10 bases. Trimming cost V 3 bases and J 0 bases; bases outside gene matches: 9. CDR1 and CDR2 from the germline V gene are SGHRS and YFSETQ. The CDR3 runs to 18 residues. This CDR3 reads CASSSRDRGSSSYNEQFF. The CDR3 DNA reads as TGCGCCAGCAGCTCCCGGGACAGGGGCTCGAGCTCCTACAATGAGCAGTTCTTC. The variable domain in full, completed from reference TRBV5-1 and TRBJ2-1, reads KAGVTQTPRYLIKTRGQQVTLSCSPISGHRSVSWYQQTPGQGLQFLFEYFSETQRNKGNFPGRFSGRQFSNSRSEMNVSTLELGDSALYLCASSSRDRGSSSYNEQFFGPGTRLTVL.

V and J are TRBV18 and TRBJ2-7; D is unclear. The CDR3 totals 13 residues. The germline CDR1 and CDR2 sequences are KGHSH and LQKENI. Trimming pared 0 bases from V and 0 bases from J, leaving 3 bases between. The CDR3 coding sequence is TGTGCCAGCTCACCACCTAGCTCCTACGAGCAGTACTTC. This encodes CASSPPSSYEQYF.

CDR3: CASTPGRGPSSGNTIYF. CDR3 nucleotides: TGTGCCAGCACCCCCGGGAGGGGGCCTAGCTCTGGAAACACCATATATTTT. The V and J genes are TRBV11-2 and TRBJ1-3; 7 nucleotides align to TRBD1. The ends lost 7 bases at V and 0 bases at J; junction bases unmatched: 12. Germline V gene sequence: CDR1 SGHAT, CDR2 FQNNGV. The CDR3 spans 17 residues. The full variable domain, with the rest looked up from reference TRBV11-2 and TRBJ1-3, is EAGVAQSPRYKIIEKRQSVAFWCNPISGHATLYWYQQILGQGPKLLIQFQNNGVVDDSQLPKDRFSAERLKGVDSTLKIQPAKLEDSAVYLCASTPGRGPSSGNTIYFGEGSWLTVV.

This chain connects TRBV2 to TRBJ1-2, with TRBD1 matching over 12 bases. The CDR3 contains 14 residues. J gave up 11 bases and V 0 bases, and 4 bases lay outside the gene matches. The germline V gene has CDR1 SNHLY and CDR2 FYNNEI. The CDR3 region has the DNA TGTGCCAGCAGTGAAGCGGGACAGGGGGCGAGGTACACCTTC. Translating gives CASSEAGQGARYTF.

The chain combines TRBV5-4 with TRBJ2-5; 7 nucleotides line up with TRBD2. J lost 3 bases, V lost 0 bases, and 5 bases had no gene match. This CDR3 region has 15 residues. Per germline, CDR1 SGHNT and CDR2 YYREEE (reference sequence). CDR3 coding DNA: TGTGCCAGCAGCTTGGGGGGGGGAGCGAAAGAGACCCAGTACTTC. The encoded protein is CASSLGGGAKETQYF.

This clone was counted once. This rearrangement joins TRBV7-2 to TRBJ2-7, with 7 nucleotides matching TRBD1. Trimming at V came to 1 base and at J to 2 bases, leaving 2 bases not matched to a gene. This CDR3 contains 14 residues. Germline V gene sequence: CDR1 SGHTA, CDR2 FQGNSA. The CDR3 protein is CASSLGQGAYEQYF. Here the CDR3 DNA reads TGTGCCAGCAGCTTAGGGCAGGGGGCCTACGAGCAGTACTTC.

The gene calls are TRBV2 and TRBJ1-1; 7 positions agree with TRBD1. This CDR3 has 15 amino acids. Looked up from germline, CDR1 is SNHLY and CDR2 is FYNNEI. Germline trimming cut 5 bases from V and 3 bases from J; bases unmatched to any gene: 9. CDR3 region: CASSPLTGSYTEAFF. The CDR3 region has the DNA TGTGCCAGCAGTCCCTTGACAGGGTCGTACACTGAAGCTTTCTTT.

The chain combines TRBV11-2 with TRBJ1-1; 7 bases map to TRBD1. CDR3 length: 13 residues. The V gene's germline CDR1 is SGHAT and CDR2 FQNNGV. The J segment lost 8 bases and the V segment lost 1 base, leaving 4 bases of the junction unmatched. The CDR3 DNA reads TGTGCCAGCAGCTTAGCAGGGACAGAAGAAGCTTTCTTT. Its protein product is CASSLAGTEEAFF.

In its sample, this clone was seen once. V is TRBV28 and J is TRBJ1-4, with TRBD1 matching 7 bases. Germline V gene data show CDR1 as MDHEN and CDR2 as SYDVKM. The V segment lost 4 bases and the J segment 5 bases; nucleotides outside the gene matches: 10. This CDR3 comprises 16 residues. The CDR3 sequence: CASSSRLRDRNEKLFF. In DNA, the CDR3 is TGTGCCAGCAGTTCCCGCCTCCGGGACAGAAATGAAAAACTGTTTTTT.

The chain is built from TRBV7-2 and TRBJ1-3; 7 bases align to TRBD1. V lost 5 bases and J lost 0; bases outside the gene matches: 16. There are 19 residues in the CDR3. Germline values: CDR1 SGHTA, CDR2 FQGNSA. CDR3 sequence: CASSLTRPGQASSGNTIYF. The CDR3 nucleotides are TGTGCCAGCAGCCTCACACGCCCAGGACAGGCCAGCTCTGGAAACACCATATATTTT.

This chain connects TRBV28 to TRBJ2-1, with D perhaps matching TRBD1 (5 bases). Trimming cost V 8 bases and J 12 bases, with 11 bases left between them. Germline loops: CDR1 MDHEN, CDR2 SYDVKM. The CDR3 runs 10 residues. This CDR3 is CASRNDRQFF. As DNA, the CDR3 is TGTGCCAGCCGAAACGACAGGCAGTTCTTC.

The genes are TRBV4-3 and TRBJ2-5; weak D call: TRBD1 (5 bases). The CDR3 covers 15 residues. Germline assignment: CDR1 LGHNA and CDR2 YSLEER. V was trimmed by 1 base and J by 3 bases, leaving 12 bases between them. Written as DNA, the CDR3 is TGCGCCAGCAGCCAAGTATATTCAGGGAAAGAGACCCAGTACTTC. This encodes CASSQVYSGKETQYF.

The chain couples TRBV19 to TRBJ1-5; 8 bases align to TRBD1. V lost 4 bases and J lost 7; bases outside the gene matches: 3. There are 13 residues in the CDR3. Germline CDR1 is LNHDA and CDR2 is SQIVND (reference sequence). Written as DNA, the CDR3 is TGTGCCAGTAGTACAGGGGGCAGCCAGCCCCAGCATTTT. This encodes CASSTGGSQPQHF.

In this sample, this clone turned up a few times. The rearrangement uses TRBV3-1 (or the pseudogene TRBV3-2) and TRBJ1-3; tentatively, D is TRBD1 (5 bases). The CDR3 is 14 residues long. The ends were cut back, 7 bases at V and 0 bases at J, with 10 bases in the middle. CDR1 LGHDT and CDR2 YNNKEL come from the germline V gene (reference sequence). CDR3 bases: TGTGCCAGCACTCTCAGGGTCTCTGGAAACACCATATATTTT. This sequence encodes CASTLRVSGNTIYF.

V gene TRBV6-1 combines with J gene TRBJ1-1; perhaps TRBD1 as D (6 bases). CDR1 MNHNS and CDR2 SASEGT come from the germline V gene. With 4 bases removed from V and 2 bases from J, the gap between germline ends came to 11 bases. The CDR3 has 14 residues. The CDR3 is CASSAAGTNTEAFF. DNA of the CDR3: TGTGCCAGCAGTGCAGCCGGGACAAACACTGAAGCTTTCTTT.

Only a few counts were recorded for this clone. The chain is built from TRBV29-1 and TRBJ1-2; 8 bases are shared with TRBD1. The V and J ends lost 4 bases and 5 bases, in that order; junction bases with no gene match: 6. CDR3 length: 13 residues. Looked up from germline, CDR1 is SQVTM and CDR2 is ANQGSEA. CDR3 sequence (DNA): TGCAGCGTTGGCCAGGGGGCGGGATATGGCTACACCTTC. Translation gives CSVGQGAGYGYTF. The variable domain in full, completed from reference TRBV29-1 and TRBJ1-2, reads SAVISQKPSRDICQRGTSLTIQCQVDSQVTMMFWYRQQPGQSLTLIATANQGSEATYESGFVIDKFPISRPNLTFSTLTVSNMSPEDSSIYLCSVGQGAGYGYTFGSGTRLTVV.

This chain joins TRBV9 and TRBJ2-5; the D gene is possibly TRBD2 (5 bases). CDR3 length equals 15 residues. Germline V gene sequence: CDR1 SGDLS, CDR2 YYNGEE. V gave up 3 bases and J gave up 2 bases, with 14 bases separating them. The DNA of the CDR3 is TGTGCCAGCAGCGGAGGGATACGAGTACAAGAGACCCAGTACTTC. Amino acids: CASSGGIRVQETQYF. Based on the CDR3 plus reference TRBV9 and TRBJ2-5, the full variable domain is DSGVTQTPKHLITATGQRVTLRCSPRSGDLSVYWYQQSLDQGLQFLIQYYNGEERAKGNILERFSAQQFPDLHSELNLSSLELGDSALYFCASSGGIRVQETQYFGPGTRLLVL.

The rearrangement links TRBV12-3 or TRBV12-4 to TRBJ1-2, with 7 bases identical to TRBD1. The CDR3 covers 13 residues. V trimming: 5 bases; J trimming: 8 bases; junction bases outside the gene matches: 8. The CDR3 DNA sequence: TGTGCCAGCAGTGATGACAGGGTGGGGGGCTACACCTTC. Its translation: CASSDDRVGGYTF.

This clone was seen once. The chain combines TRBV4-3 with TRBJ2-7; TRBD2 might be the D (6 bases). V was cut by 0 bases and J by 5 bases, with 17 bases left in between. Germline V lookup: CDR1 LGHNA, CDR2 YSLEER. The CDR3 spans 16 residues. CDR3 amino acids: CASSQDPDSAGNEQYF. CDR3 bases: TGCGCCAGCAGCCAAGACCCGGACTCGGCGGGGAACGAGCAGTACTTC.

This rearrangement joins TRBV24-1 to TRBJ1-5; no firm D call. The CDR3 has 16 amino acids. Looked up from germline, CDR1 is KGHDR and CDR2 is SFDVKD. Trimming removed 7 bases at V and 2 bases at J, with 17 bases between. The CDR3 bases are TGTGCCACCAGCACTCGGGAGGGTCGGGGCAATCAGCCCCAGCATTTT. Its translation is CATSTREGRGNQPQHF.

The chain joins TRBV10-2 to TRBJ1-5; TRBD1 is a possible D gene (5 bases). Trimming pared 6 bases from V and 3 bases from J, leaving 9 bases between. From germline, CDR1 is WSHSY and CDR2 SAAADI. CDR3 length equals 13 residues. The CDR3 nucleotides are TGCGCCAGCAGGACAGTTTACAATCAGCCCCAGCATTTT. Protein sequence: CASRTVYNQPQHF.

This chain joins TRBV24-1 and TRBJ1-2; D possibly corresponds to TRBD1 (6 bases). This CDR3 is 16 amino acids long. Germline lookup yields CDR1 KGHDR and CDR2 SFDVKD. Trimming removed 5 bases at V and 4 bases at J, with 19 bases between. The CDR3 sequence is CATSAYTGRQGYGYTF. CDR3 DNA: TGTGCCACCAGTGCTTATACAGGGCGCCAGGGCTATGGCTACACCTTC.

This sequence joins TRBV25-1 and TRBJ2-5; TRBD2 agrees at 10 bases. CDR1 is MGHDK and CDR2 is SYGVNS in the germline V gene. The CDR3 runs 12 residues. The V and J ends lost 6 bases and 8 bases, in that order; junction bases with no gene match: 3. The CDR3 here is CASSGLAATQYF. In DNA form, the CDR3 reads TGTGCCAGCAGCGGACTAGCGGCTACCCAGTACTTC.

The chain uses TRBV10-2 and TRBJ2-7; 7 bases align to TRBD2. The CDR3 runs 13 residues. Losses at the gene ends were 4 bases for V and 10 bases for J; bases not matched to a gene: 10. Per the germline V gene, CDR1 is WSHSY and CDR2 is SAAADI. CDR3 sequence reads: CASSGGGSSHQYV. In DNA, the CDR3 is TGCGCCAGCAGTGGGGGGGGTTCCTCGCATCAGTACGTC.

V is TRBV5-4 and J is TRBJ2-2; the match to TRBD2 covers 12 bases. After removal of 5 bases from V and 5 bases from J, the junction contained 4 bases not matched to a gene. Germline CDR1 SGHNT, CDR2 YYREEE (reference sequence). The CDR3 runs to 15 residues. DNA for the CDR3: TGTGCCAGCAGTACTAGCGGGAGGTGGACCGGGGAGCTGTTTTTT. Protein: CASSTSGRWTGELFF. Complete variable domain (other parts from reference TRBV5-4 and TRBJ2-2): ETGVTQSPTHLIKTRGQQVTLRCSSQSGHNTVSWYQQALGQGPQFIFQYYREEENGRGNFPPRFSGLQFPNYSSELNVNALELDDSALYLCASSTSGRWTGELFFGEGSRLTVL.

The chain joins TRBV18 to TRBJ1-3; D is unclear. CDR3 length equals 11 residues. Germline CDR1 and CDR2: KGHSH and LQKENI. The ends were cut back, 6 bases at V and 10 bases at J, with 10 bases in the middle. CDR3 sequence reads: CASSRRDTIYF. The CDR3 DNA sequence: TGTGCCAGCTCTCGGCGGGATACCATATATTTT.

The chain recombines TRBV7-2 with TRBJ2-5, with 7 bases that match TRBD2. V lost 1 base and J lost 3; bases outside the gene matches: 5. CDR1 is SGHTA, CDR2 FQGNSA, per germline. The CDR3 length is 15 residues. The chain's CDR3 is CASSLGSSGEETQYF. The DNA for the CDR3 is TGTGCCAGCAGCTTAGGGTCTAGCGGTGAAGAGACCCAGTACTTC.

This sequence joins TRBV7-2 and TRBJ2-3; 8 bases line up with TRBD2. CDR3 size: 16 residues. J lost 6 bases, V lost 0 bases, and 8 bases had no gene match. Germline V gene data show CDR1 as SGHTA and CDR2 as FQGNSA. This CDR3 is CASSLAGGREEDTQYF. The CDR3 DNA sequence: TGTGCCAGCAGCTTAGCGGGGGGGCGGGAGGAGGATACGCAGTATTTT.

This chain joins TRBV6-2 or TRBV6-3 and TRBJ1-6, with a tentative D call TRBD1 (6 bases). This CDR3 is built from 14 residues. Germline CDR1 is MNHEY and CDR2 is SVGEGT. The V and J ends lost 4 bases and 8 bases respectively, with 12 bases between them. The CDR3 reads CASSFTGYDSPLHF. In DNA form, the CDR3 reads TGTGCCAGCAGTTTCACAGGGTACGATTCACCCCTCCACTTT.